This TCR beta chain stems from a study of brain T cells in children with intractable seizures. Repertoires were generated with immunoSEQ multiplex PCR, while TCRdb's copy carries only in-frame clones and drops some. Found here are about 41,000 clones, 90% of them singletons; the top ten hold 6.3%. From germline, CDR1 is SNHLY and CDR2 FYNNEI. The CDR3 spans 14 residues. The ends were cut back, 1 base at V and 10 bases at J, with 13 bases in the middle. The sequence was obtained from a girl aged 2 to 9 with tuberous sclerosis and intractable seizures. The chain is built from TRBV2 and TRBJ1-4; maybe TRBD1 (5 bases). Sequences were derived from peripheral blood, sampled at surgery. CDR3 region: CASSEVGQGGKLFF. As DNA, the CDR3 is TGTGCCAGCAGTGAAGTAGGGCAGGGAGGAAAACTGTTTTTT.